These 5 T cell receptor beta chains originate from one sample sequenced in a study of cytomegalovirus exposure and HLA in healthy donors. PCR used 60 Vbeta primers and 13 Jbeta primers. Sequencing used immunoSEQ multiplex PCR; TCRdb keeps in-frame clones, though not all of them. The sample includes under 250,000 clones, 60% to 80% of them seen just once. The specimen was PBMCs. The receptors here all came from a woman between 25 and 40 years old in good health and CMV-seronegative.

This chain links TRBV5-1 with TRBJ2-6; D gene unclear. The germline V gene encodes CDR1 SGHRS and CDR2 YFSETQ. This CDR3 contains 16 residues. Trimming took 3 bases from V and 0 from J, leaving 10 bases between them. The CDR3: CASSSVESSGANVLTF. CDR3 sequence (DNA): TGCGCCAGCAGCTCGGTTGAGAGCTCTGGGGCCAACGTCCTGACTTTC.

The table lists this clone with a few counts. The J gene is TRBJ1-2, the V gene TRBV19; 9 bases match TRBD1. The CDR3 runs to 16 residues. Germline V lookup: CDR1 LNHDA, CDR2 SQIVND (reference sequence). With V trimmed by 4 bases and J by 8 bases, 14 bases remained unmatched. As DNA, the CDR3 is TGTGCCAGTAGTAGCCGGGACAGGGCCGGTTTCAGCGGCTACACCTTC. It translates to CASSSRDRAGFSGYTF.

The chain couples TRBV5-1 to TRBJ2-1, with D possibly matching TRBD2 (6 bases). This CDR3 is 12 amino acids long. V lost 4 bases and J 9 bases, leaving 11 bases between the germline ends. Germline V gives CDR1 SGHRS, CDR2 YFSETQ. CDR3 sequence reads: CASSLQGGEQFF. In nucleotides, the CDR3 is TGCGCCAGCAGCCTTCAGGGAGGTGAGCAGTTCTTC. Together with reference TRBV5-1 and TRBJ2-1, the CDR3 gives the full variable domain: KAGVTQTPRYLIKTRGQQVTLSCSPISGHRSVSWYQQTPGQGLQFLFEYFSETQRNKGNFPGRFSGRQFSNSRSEMNVSTLELGDSALYLCASSLQGGEQFFGPGTRLTVL.

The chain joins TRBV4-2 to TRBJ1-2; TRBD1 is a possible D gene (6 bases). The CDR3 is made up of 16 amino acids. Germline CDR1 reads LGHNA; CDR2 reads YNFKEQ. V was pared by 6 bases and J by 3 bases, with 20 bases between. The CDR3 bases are TGTGCCAGCAGGCCCAACACACAGGGTCGGGACTATGGCTACACCTTC. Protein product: CASRPNTQGRDYGYTF.

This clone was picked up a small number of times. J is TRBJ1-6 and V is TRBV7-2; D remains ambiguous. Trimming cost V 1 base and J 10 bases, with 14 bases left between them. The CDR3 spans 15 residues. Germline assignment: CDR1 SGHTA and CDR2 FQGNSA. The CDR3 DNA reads TGTGCCAGCAGCTTAGGAAGGGCCGGGAGCTCACCCCTCCACTTT. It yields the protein CASSLGRAGSSPLHF. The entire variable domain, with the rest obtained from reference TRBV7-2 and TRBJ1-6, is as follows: GAGVSQSPSNKVTEKGKDVELRCDPISGHTALYWYRQSLGQGLEFLIYFQGNSAPDKSGLPSDRFSAERTGGSVSTLTIQRTQQEDSAVYLCASSLGRAGSSPLHFGNGTRLTVT.